The entry below gives a single T cell receptor (beta chain) sequence along with its context. Its antigen is currently unknown. The CDR3 has 14 residues. CDR1 and CDR2 (germline): SGHTA, FQGNSA. With 7 bases clipped from V and 2 bases from J, the junction kept 7 bases outside the gene matches. These data come from a study of shared clonotypes between healthy human individuals. Measured with immunoSEQ multiplex PCR; TCRdb has only the in-frame clones, and not every one. The table lists about 1 million clones, more than 60% of them singletons, with over 1.3% in the top ten. Broader study findings: Naive CD4 clonotypes were shared across several donors at 4.5% to 6%.

The receptor's source is a man in his late teens or twenties in good health. This rearrangement joins TRBV7-2 to TRBJ2-7, with 8 bases fitting TRBD1. The sample was memory CD4+ T cells sorted from blood. Documented subset: CD45RA-negative fraction. The CDR3 DNA sequence: TGTGCCAGCACCACCAGGGACAGGCCCTACGAGCAGTACTTC. Protein product: CASTTRDRPYEQYF.